Shown below are 31 T cell receptor beta chains from a single sample sequenced in a study of T cell repertoires in cytomegalovirus infection. MiXCR was run by TCRdb on the reads, yielding one entry per CDR3 protein. The sample lists about 530,000 distinct CDR3 sequences; around 27% were seen once. What was sequenced was PBMCs. The receptor source for this set is a human donor in good health (CMV status not recorded). Some clones in this sample may be carry-over from other donors' samples.

The CDR3 loop is CASSLGTSGSLETQYF. DNA of the CDR3: TGCGCCAGCAGCCTGGGGACTAGCGGGAGTCTAGAGACCCAGTACTTC. V gene TRBV5-1 combines with J gene TRBJ2-5, with 14 bases lining up with TRBD2. Germline values: CDR1 SGHRS, CDR2 YFSETQ. The CDR3 has 16 amino acids. The J segment lost 4 bases and the V segment lost 4 bases, leaving 6 bases of the junction unmatched.

Only a few counts were recorded for this clonotype. The genes are TRBV12-3 or TRBV12-4 and TRBJ2-7; TRBD1 might be the D (5 bases). V gave up 5 bases and J gave up 5 bases, with 13 bases separating them. This CDR3 region has 13 residues. The CDR3 sequence: CASSPGARHEQYF. The CDR3 DNA is TGTGCCAGCAGTCCTGGGGCCCGACACGAGCAGTACTTC.

V is TRBV3-1 and J is TRBJ1-3, with D possibly matching TRBD1 (5 bases). The CDR3 loop spans 15 amino acids. Deletions cut 0 bases from V and 4 bases from J, with 10 bases between. Looked up from germline, CDR1 is LGHDT and CDR2 is YNNKEL (reference sequence). For the CDR3, the DNA is TGTGCCAGCAGCCAAGATCCGCAGGGAGGAAACACCATATATTTT. Protein sequence: CASSQDPQGGNTIYF.

The chain carries TRBV6-2 or TRBV6-3 and TRBJ1-2; maybe TRBD1 (5 bases). V lost 6 bases and J lost 4, with 15 bases in between. CDR1 MNHEY and CDR2 SVGEGT come from the germline V gene. The CDR3 loop spans 14 amino acids. DNA for the CDR3: TGTGCCAGCAGGCTAGGGACGGACCCCTATGGCTACACCTTC. This translates into CASRLGTDPYGYTF.

As regards this clonotype: A read error may account for a junction end that differs from germline. This chain joins TRBV11-2 and TRBJ2-5; no clear D. CDR1 is SGHAT and CDR2 is FQNNGV in the germline V gene. The CDR3 is 14 amino acids. The CDR3 nucleotides are TGTGCCAGCAGCGTAGATATGCAGGAAGAGACCCAGTACTTC. Translated, it gives CASSVDMQEETQYF.

The V and J genes are TRBV28 and TRBJ2-7; no clear D. The CDR3 contains 15 residues. Germline CDR1 MDHEN, CDR2 SYDVKM. V lost 6 bases, J lost 3 bases, and 18 bases lay in between. The CDR3 is CASSLTEVLLYEQYF. CDR3 DNA sequence: TGTGCCAGCAGCCTAACAGAGGTCCTCCTCTACGAGCAGTACTTC. The full variable domain, rest sourced from reference TRBV28 and TRBJ2-7, is DVKVTQSSRYLVKRTGEKVFLECVQDMDHENMFWYRQDPGLGLRLIYFSYDVKMKEKGDIPEGYSVSREKKERFSLILESASTNQTSMYLCASSLTEVLLYEQYFGPGTRLTVT.

This clonotype was detected a few times. The chain has TRBV7-9 and TRBJ2-2; D is unclear. V gave up 5 bases and J gave up 4 bases, with 11 bases separating them. CDR3 length equals 14 residues. CDR1 is SEHNR, CDR2 FQNEAQ, per germline (reference sequence). The CDR3 nucleotides read TGTGCCAGCAGCCGGGCCGGCCCCACCGGGGAGCTGTTTTTT. It encodes CASSRAGPTGELFF.

This clonotype came up many times. The rearrangement joins TRBV7-2 to TRBJ2-3; 7 bases agree with TRBD2. CDR3 length equals 18 residues. The V and J ends lost 2 bases and 0 bases, in that order; junction bases with no gene match: 11. Germline CDR1 reads SGHTA; CDR2 reads FQGNSA. The CDR3 bases are TGTGCCAGCAGCTTATTCGGGGGGAGGAGGACTAGCACAGATACGCAGTATTTT. It codes for CASSLFGGRRTSTDTQYF.

This chain joins TRBV4-2 and TRBJ2-3, with no clear D. V lost 0 bases and J lost 2, with 6 bases in between. Germline V lookup: CDR1 LGHNA, CDR2 YNFKEQ. This CDR3 is built from 14 residues. This CDR3 reads CASSQEAFTDTQYF. For the CDR3, the DNA is TGTGCCAGCAGCCAAGAAGCGTTCACAGATACGCAGTATTTT.

This chain uses TRBV4-3 with TRBJ2-2, with D tentatively TRBD2 (5 bases). Trimming took off 2 bases at V and 9 bases at J, with 19 bases between the two ends. This CDR3 spans 16 amino acids. In germline, CDR1 is LGHNA, CDR2 YSLEER. For the CDR3, the DNA is TGCGCCAGCAGCCAACATCGGGGTTCAGCTTTCCGGGAGCTGTTTTTT. It codes for CASSQHRGSAFRELFF.

This clonotype turned up a few times. J is TRBJ2-2 and V is TRBV9, with D possibly matching TRBD1 (6 bases). CDR1 is SGDLS and CDR2 is YYNGEE in the germline V gene. This CDR3 is built from 14 residues. V was shortened by 1 base and J by 8 bases, with 12 bases between the two germline ends. CDR3 sequence reads: CASSVSGARGELFF. The CDR3 nucleotides are TGTGCCAGCAGCGTATCAGGGGCTCGAGGGGAGCTGTTTTTT.

In its sample, this clonotype was seen many times. This sequence joins TRBV20-1 and TRBJ1-2; D gene ambiguous. Germline V gene data show CDR1 as DFQATT and CDR2 as SNEGSKA (reference sequence). The V and J ends lost 5 bases and 4 bases respectively, with 8 bases between them. The CDR3 contains 11 residues. CDR3 coding DNA: TGCAGTGCTCCGGACTTCTATGGCTACACCTTC. Amino acids: CSAPDFYGYTF.

V gene TRBV6-2 or TRBV6-3 combines with J gene TRBJ2-2; TRBD2 might be the D (5 bases). Germline CDR1 reads MNHEY; CDR2 reads SVGEGT. V was trimmed by 9 bases and J by 1 base, leaving 15 bases between them. This CDR3 contains 15 residues. The chain's CDR3 is CASRSDGRNTGELFF. The CDR3 coding sequence is TGTGCCAGTCGGTCCGATGGGAGGAACACCGGGGAGCTGTTTTTT.

V is TRBV28 and J is TRBJ1-2, with D perhaps TRBD1 (5 bases). Germline CDR1 reads MDHEN; CDR2 reads SYDVKM. The CDR3 runs 15 residues. The germline V and J ends were trimmed by 6 bases and 2 bases, with 16 bases remaining between them. DNA for the CDR3: TGTGCCAGCAGCCTCTCTGCGCAGGGAAACTATGGCTACACCTTC. Encoded protein: CASSLSAQGNYGYTF.

This clonotype was counted at least ten times. CDR3 residues: CASRIRVSGNTIYF. Here the CDR3 DNA reads TGTGCCAGCAGGATCAGGGTCTCTGGAAACACCATATATTTT. The chain carries TRBV12-3 or TRBV12-4 and TRBJ1-3; TRBD1 is a possible D gene (5 bases). The germline V and J ends were trimmed by 6 bases and 0 bases, with 9 bases remaining between them. The CDR3 is made up of 14 amino acids.

This clonotype came up once. This rearrangement joins TRBV20-1 to TRBJ1-5, with no clear D. The germline CDR1 and CDR2 sequences are DFQATT and SNEGSKA (reference sequence). The CDR3 is 13 amino acids. The ends were cut back, 0 bases at V and 5 bases at J, with 8 bases in the middle. This chain's CDR3 is CSARDGRYQPQHF. The CDR3 DNA sequence: TGCAGTGCTAGAGATGGCCGCTATCAGCCCCAGCATTTT.

This clonotype showed up many times. V and J are TRBV18 and TRBJ1-2; possibly TRBD1 for D (6 bases). Germline values: CDR1 KGHSH, CDR2 LQKENI. There are 17 residues in the CDR3. V was pared by 2 bases and J by 2 bases, with 18 bases between. The CDR3 region has the DNA TGTGCCAGCTCACCAAGCCGCCTCAACAGGGAAAACTATGGCTACACCTTC. The encoded protein is CASSPSRLNRENYGYTF. The full variable domain, rest sourced from reference TRBV18 and TRBJ1-2, is NAGVMQNPRHLVRRRGQEARLRCSPMKGHSHVYWYRQLPEEGLKFMVYLQKENIIDESGMPKERFSAEFPKEGPSILRIQQVVRGDSAAYFCASSPSRLNRENYGYTFGSGTRLTVV.

This clonotype was detected many times. J is TRBJ1-5 and V is TRBV7-9, with D maybe TRBD1 (5 bases). Germline assignment: CDR1 SEHNR and CDR2 FQNEAQ (reference sequence). The CDR3 contains 16 residues. Trimming cost V 5 bases and J 0 bases, with 14 bases left between them. CDR3 protein: CASSPWGAGSNQPQHF. The DNA of the CDR3 is TGTGCCAGCAGCCCGTGGGGCGCCGGTAGCAATCAGCCCCAGCATTTT.

This sequence joins TRBV24-1 and TRBJ2-7, with D perhaps TRBD1 (6 bases). CDR1 KGHDR and CDR2 SFDVKD come from the germline V gene. The CDR3 is 13 residues long. Deletions cut 5 bases from V and 3 bases from J, with 10 bases between. The CDR3 protein is CATSGTVGYEQYF. CDR3 sequence (DNA): TGTGCCACCAGTGGGACAGTGGGCTACGAGCAGTACTTC.

The chain has TRBV27 and TRBJ2-2; D gene ambiguous. The CDR3 loop spans 17 amino acids. The V end was cut by 3 bases, the J end by 7 bases, with 21 bases between. Per the germline V gene, CDR1 is MNHEY and CDR2 is SMNVEV (reference sequence). In DNA, the CDR3 is TGTGCCAGCAGTTTTGTCTCTCCGCTAGATAAAGGCGGGGAGCTGTTTTTT. Translated: CASSFVSPLDKGGELFF.

The chain employs TRBV28 and TRBJ2-3; 13 bases match TRBD2. Trimming at V came to 5 bases and at J to 3 bases, leaving 5 bases not matched to a gene. Germline lookup yields CDR1 MDHEN and CDR2 SYDVKM. This CDR3 contains 16 residues. The CDR3 DNA sequence: TGTGCCAGCAGTCTCGGACTAGCGGGAGAAACAGATACGCAGTATTTT. Translated: CASSLGLAGETDTQYF.

This clonotype was counted ten times or more. This chain connects TRBV7-9 to TRBJ2-7; 8 bases map to TRBD2. In germline, CDR1 is SEHNR, CDR2 FQNEAQ (reference sequence). The CDR3 is made up of 13 amino acids. Losses at the gene ends were 5 bases for V and 7 bases for J; bases not matched to a gene: 7. In DNA, the CDR3 is TGTGCCAGCAGCCCGAGCGGGAGCAAGGAGCAGTACGTC. As protein: CASSPSGSKEQYV.

The V gene is TRBV6-2 or TRBV6-3, the J gene TRBJ2-1; 10 nucleotides line up with TRBD1. With V trimmed by 3 bases and J by 6 bases, 8 bases remained unmatched. CDR3 length equals 16 residues. Germline CDR1 MNHEY, CDR2 SVGEGT. The CDR3 DNA follows: TGTGCCAGCAGTTATGCCCCGGGACAGGGGATCAATGAGCAGTTCTTC. It encodes CASSYAPGQGINEQFF.

A few counts support this clonotype. Written as DNA, the CDR3 is TGTGCCAGCAGCTTAGGAGCTAGCGCTTACGAGCAGTACGTC. It codes for CASSLGASAYEQYV. The genes are TRBV13 and TRBJ2-7, with D possibly matching TRBD2 (6 bases). Germline CDR1 and CDR2: PRHDT and FYEKMQ (reference sequence). Deletions cut 0 bases from V and 4 bases from J, with 10 bases between. This CDR3 region has 14 residues.

The chain is built from TRBV19 and TRBJ1-3; maybe TRBD1 (6 bases). Germline loops: CDR1 LNHDA, CDR2 SQIVND (reference sequence). The V gene lost 6 bases and the J gene lost 2 bases, with 20 bases spanning the gap. CDR3 length equals 17 residues. In nucleotides, the CDR3 is TGTGCCAGTAGGCGAAGTAGTACGGGGGCGCCTGGAAACACCATATATTTT. It yields the protein CASRRSSTGAPGNTIYF.

V gene TRBV6-5 combines with J gene TRBJ1-1, with D possibly TRBD1 on 6 matching bases. This CDR3 region has 16 residues. Trimming removed 5 bases at V and 4 bases at J, with 20 bases between. CDR1 is MNHEY, CDR2 SVGAGI, per germline. The CDR3 sequence: CASSSRGIGSGTEAFF. CDR3 nucleotides: TGTGCCAGCAGTAGCAGGGGTATCGGTTCGGGCACTGAAGCTTTCTTT.

The V call is TRBV6-5, the J call TRBJ2-2, with 7 bases fitting TRBD2. The ends lost 6 bases at V and 5 bases at J; junction bases unmatched: 15. This CDR3 has 17 amino acids. Germline loops: CDR1 MNHEY, CDR2 SVGAGI. The DNA of the CDR3 is TGTGCCAGCAGCCCTCCGCCCGGGGAGGGCCGGACCGGGGAGCTGTTTTTT. Its protein is CASSPPPGEGRTGELFF.

The chain joins TRBV19 to TRBJ2-4, with 8 bases lining up with TRBD1. V was clipped by 5 bases and J by 1 base; unmatched bases: 7. The V gene's germline CDR1 is LNHDA and CDR2 SQIVND (reference sequence). CDR3 length: 16 residues. The DNA of the CDR3 is TGTGCCAGTAGTCTGGTGGGACAGGCTGCCAAAAACATTCAGTACTTC. Amino acids: CASSLVGQAAKNIQYF.

This clonotype was detected ten times or more. The chain combines TRBV7-9 with TRBJ2-4, with 7 bases matching TRBD2. The CDR3 extends over 16 amino acids. The ends lost 2 bases at V and 1 base at J; junction bases unmatched: 5. Per germline, CDR1 SEHNR and CDR2 FQNEAQ (reference sequence). The CDR3 nucleotides are TGTGCCAGCAGCTTAAGCGGGATATGGGCCAAAAACATTCAGTACTTC. Translated: CASSLSGIWAKNIQYF.

This chain joins TRBV7-4 and TRBJ2-5; 7 nucleotides line up with TRBD1. The CDR3 contains 15 residues. Germline V gene data show CDR1 as SGHVT and CDR2 as SQSDAQ. Trimming removed 5 bases from V and 4 bases from J; junction bases left unmatched: 10. The CDR3 here is CASSLPETGVETQYF. The CDR3 DNA sequence: TGTGCCAGCAGCCTACCAGAAACAGGGGTAGAGACCCAGTACTTC.

This clonotype was found a few times. The V gene is TRBV7-2, the J gene TRBJ1-5, with TRBD1 matching over 7 bases. V lost 6 bases and J lost 6; bases outside the gene matches: 8. The CDR3 sequence is 14 residues long. The V gene's germline CDR1 is SGHTA and CDR2 FQGNSA. In nucleotides, the CDR3 is TGTGCCAGCAGATCGACAGGGAAGAGTCAGCCCCAGCATTTT. Its protein is CASRSTGKSQPQHF.